A selection of T cell receptor beta chains follows, all from one sample in a study of T cells after yellow fever vaccination. TCRdb passed the 5' RACE reads through MiXCR, listing each CDR3 protein once. The sample includes 200,000 to 250,000 distinct CDR3 sequences, less than 3.5% of them seen just once. Specimen: CD4+ T cells sorted from PBMCs, collected 10 days after the yellow fever booster vaccination. All receptors come from a young man who received the YFV17D yellow fever vaccine. Each CDR3 is given with its conserved first and last residue. Fields, in order: J gene, V gene, CDR3 length, clone size, CDR3 protein. Some rows mark clone size as missing; the rest say once, few, many or name a class of expanded clone.

TRBJ2-1 TRBV20-1 16 NA CSGKPPSGRVRNEQFF
TRBJ1-3 TRBV20-1 14 few CSVPTQSSGNTIYF
TRBJ1-4 TRBV7-2 13 few CASSGAGNEKLFF
TRBJ2-1 TRBV5-1 15 many CASSPQAGTYNEQFF
TRBJ1-5 TRBV7-2 15 many CASSRATQANQPQHF
TRBJ1-1 TRBV3-1 15 many CASSQVRLTGAEAFF
TRBJ2-3 TRBV4-2 17 once CASSLVERGGLGNTQYF
TRBJ2-4 TRBV18 14 few CASSPSGGINIQYF
TRBJ2-5 TRBV18 12 once CASSPEQETQYF
TRBJ2-3 TRBV3-1 13 many CASSSGPGNTQYF
TRBJ2-3 TRBV7-8 15 many CASSVTILPKDTQYF
TRBJ1-1 TRBV5-1 13 few CASSLQEDTEAFF
TRBJ1-5 TRBV12-3/TRBV12-4 13 many CASSGTGYQPQHF
TRBJ2-6 TRBV18 15 NA CASSRGRAGANVLTF
TRBJ2-7 TRBV6-5 13 NA CASSIGTHYEQYF
TRBJ1-1 TRBV4-3 13 many CASSQDRGAEAFF
TRBJ2-7 TRBV4-2 15 NA CASSPKAMALYEQYF
TRBJ2-5 TRBV20-1 15 few CSALTGTGGTETQYF
TRBJ2-6 TRBV5-5 13 few CASSFDGANVLTF
TRBJ2-5 TRBV4-3 17 NA CASSQGSSGGAGETQYF
TRBJ2-5 TRBV10-3 12 NA CASQGVEETQYF
TRBJ1-1 TRBV9 14 many CASSVVWGNTEAFF